This T cell receptor beta chain was sequenced in a study of shared clonotypes between healthy human individuals. V lost 7 bases and J lost 6, with 6 bases in between. Germline loops: CDR1 SEHNR, CDR2 FQNEAQ (reference sequence). This CDR3 is built from 11 residues. Assay used: immunoSEQ multiplex PCR; TCRdb lists only in-frame clones, some missing. The sample includes about 2.2 million clones, roughly 95% seen only once; the top ten take about 1.7%. CD45RO-negative cells were positively selected for CCR7, leaving out terminally differentiated effector memory CD45RA+ cells. The TCR originated in a man aged 18-30 years in good health. Some clones in this sample may be carry-over from other donors' samples. The rearrangement links TRBV7-9 to TRBJ2-2; D is unresolved. Material: naive CD8+ T cells from PBMCs. This CDR3 reads CASTPSGELFF. The CDR3, as DNA: TGTGCCAGCACCCCATCCGGGGAGCTGTTTTTT.